This is a list of T cell receptor beta chains from one sample in a study of control samples from healthy donors and cancer patients. Generated by immunoSEQ multiplex PCR, the TCRdb table keeps only in-frame clones and is missing some. The sample records about 140,000 clones, more than 90% being singletons. The sample consisted of blood. All receptors come from a man younger than 45 in good health. Each CDR3 is given with its conserved first and last residue. The D gene is left open where the match is weak. Rows give clone size only sometimes, using once, few, many, or a class for an expanded clone.

cdr3_aa cdr3_nt v_call d_call clone_size j_call
CASSEAGAGYTF TGTGCCAGCAGTGAAGCGGGGGCTGGCTACACCTTC TRBV2 . . TRBJ1-2
CASSLDGRGRQGGSYNEQFF TGTGCCAGCAGCTTAGATGGCAGGGGGCGCCAGGGGGGCTCCTACAATGAGCAGTTCTTC TRBV11-3 TRBD1 few TRBJ2-1
CASSIGALAYEQYF TGTGCCAGTAGTATAGGAGCACTCGCCTACGAGCAGTACTTC TRBV19 . . TRBJ2-7
CARSTRQVATNEKLFF TGTGCCAGAAGCACCCGACAGGTTGCAACTAATGAAAAACTGTTTTTT TRBV5-3 . . TRBJ1-4
CASSSSWGAEANYGYTF TGTGCCAGCAGTTCCAGCTGGGGGGCAGAAGCTAACTATGGCTACACCTTC TRBV28 . . TRBJ1-2
CASSQEVTSGNTIYF TGTGCCAGCAGCCAAGAGGTCACCAGTGGAAACACCATATATTTT TRBV14 . . TRBJ1-3
CASSLDRAFDYGYTF TGTGCCAGCAGCTTAGACAGGGCCTTTGACTATGGCTACACCTTC TRBV7-8 . . TRBJ1-2
CVRSLVRQGTDTEAFF TGTGTCAGAAGCTTAGTTCGGCAGGGTACCGACACTGAAGCTTTCTTT TRBV7-5 . once TRBJ1-1
CASSSQGGNQPQHF TGTGCCAGCAGCTCTCAGGGGGGCAATCAGCCCCAGCATTTT TRBV5-6 TRBD1 . TRBJ1-5
CASSIAVDREKLFF TGTGCCAGTAGTATAGCAGTCGACAGGGAAAAACTGTTTTTT TRBV19 . few TRBJ1-4
CASSVLGVNTEAFF TGTGCCAGCAGCGTATTAGGGGTGAACACTGAAGCTTTCTTT TRBV9 . . TRBJ1-1
CASSRLAGGPGTGELFF TGTGCCAGTAGTCGACTAGCGGGGGGGCCTGGCACCGGGGAGCTGTTTTTT TRBV19 TRBD2 . TRBJ2-2
CASGPGSSTDTQYF TGTGCTAGTGGCCCGGGGTCTAGCACAGATACGCAGTATTTT TRBV12-5 . . TRBJ2-3
CASSSGTGDTDTQYF TGTGCCAGCAGTTCCGGGACAGGGGACACAGATACGCAGTATTTT TRBV28 TRBD1 . TRBJ2-3
CSVETSGLSFSYNEQFF TGCAGCGTTGAAACCTCCGGACTATCCTTCTCCTACAATGAGCAGTTCTTC TRBV29-1 . once TRBJ2-1
CARSLGQNQPQHF TGTGCCAGAAGCTTGGGACAAAATCAGCCCCAGCATTTT TRBV5-3 . . TRBJ1-5
CASSIVGQGAGELFF TGTGCCAGTAGTATAGTTGGACAGGGGGCCGGGGAGCTGTTTTTT TRBV19 TRBD1 . TRBJ2-2
CASSLYNGGTDTQYF TGTGCCAGCAGTTTATATAACGGGGGGACAGATACGCAGTATTTT TRBV28 TRBD2 . TRBJ2-3
CASSRQGQGDYGYTF TGTGCCAGCAGCCGCCAGGGACAGGGGGACTATGGCTACACCTTC TRBV7-2 TRBD1 . TRBJ1-2
CASRAGTASYEQYF TGTGCCAGCAGAGCCGGGACGGCCTCCTACGAGCAGTACTTC TRBV6-5 . . TRBJ2-7
CASSVAFTDTQYF TGTGCCAGCAGCGTAGCGTTCACAGATACGCAGTATTTT TRBV9 . once TRBJ2-3
CVSSIAWTLAKNIQYF TGTGTCAGTAGTATAGCCTGGACACTAGCCAAAAACATTCAGTACTTC TRBV19 . . TRBJ2-4
CASSLGPQPQHF TGTGCCAGCAGCTTAGGCCCTCAGCCCCAGCATTTT TRBV7-8 . . TRBJ1-5
CASSLGQEAYEQYF TGTGCCAGCAGCTTAGGGCAGGAAGCCTACGAGCAGTACTTC TRBV7-6 . . TRBJ2-7
CASRRLLTPGGGGEKLFF TGTGCCAGCAGACGCCTATTGACCCCAGGGGGCGGAGGTGAAAAACTGTTTTTT TRBV7-3 TRBD1 . TRBJ1-4
CASSLSSTGNHEQYF TGTGCCAGCAGTTTATCCTCTACAGGGAACCACGAGCAGTACTTC TRBV27 . . TRBJ2-7
CANRDRVEYMDSPLHF TGCGCCAACCGGGACAGGGTGGAATATATGGATTCACCCCTCCACTTT TRBV10-1 TRBD1 . TRBJ1-6
CASSTPFGAGTEAFF TGTGCCAGCAGTACGCCTTTCGGGGCTGGCACTGAAGCTTTCTTT TRBV6-5 . . TRBJ1-1
CASSQKQENTEAFF TGCGCCAGCAGCCAGAAACAGGAAAACACTGAAGCTTTCTTT TRBV4-1 . . TRBJ1-1
CASSQEPRGYEQYF TGCGCCAGCAGCCAAGAGCCGAGAGGGTACGAGCAGTACTTC TRBV4-1 . . TRBJ2-7
CSVDGETSGVRGADTQYF TGCAGCGTTGACGGGGAGACTAGCGGGGTAAGGGGCGCAGATACGCAGTATTTT TRBV29-1 TRBD2 . TRBJ2-3
CASSLAPRAGTDTQYF TGTGCCAGCAGCTTAGCCCCAAGGGCGGGGACAGATACGCAGTATTTT TRBV7-3 . . TRBJ2-3
CASSFARGIQYF TGTGCCAGCAGTTTCGCCCGAGGCATTCAGTACTTC TRBV27 . . TRBJ2-4
CASSAGTQNQPQHF TGTGCCAGCAGCGCCGGGACACAAAATCAGCCCCAGCATTTT TRBV5-5 . . TRBJ1-5
CASRGTSGGTNYNEQFF TGTGCCAGTCGGGGGACTAGCGGGGGGACTAATTACAATGAGCAGTTCTTC TRBV19 TRBD2 . TRBJ2-1
CASSLTGAPEETQYF TGTGCCAGCAGCTTGACAGGGGCCCCCGAGGAGACCCAGTACTTC TRBV5-4 TRBD1 . TRBJ2-5
CASRDWREQFF TGTGCCAGCAGGGATTGGCGTGAGCAGTTCTTC TRBV27 . once TRBJ2-1
CASSGPLLAGLSDTQYF TGTGCCAGCAGCGGTCCCCTTCTAGCGGGGTTGTCAGATACGCAGTATTTT TRBV7-9 TRBD2 . TRBJ2-3
CASSPGQITDTQYF TGTGCCAGCAGTCCGGGACAGATCACAGATACGCAGTATTTT TRBV28 TRBD1 once TRBJ2-3
CASSSGTGSGNTIYF TGTGCCAGCAGTTCCGGGACAGGATCTGGAAACACCATATATTTT TRBV28 TRBD1 . TRBJ1-3
CASSPGTGSSGANVLTF TGTGCCAGCAGTCCTGGGACAGGGTCCTCTGGGGCCAACGTCCTGACTTTC TRBV28 TRBD1 . TRBJ2-6
CASRDLQGMGRNSPLHF TGTGCCAGCAGGGATTTACAGGGGATGGGTAGGAATTCACCCCTCCACTTT TRBV6-4 TRBD1 few TRBJ1-6
CASSYMEPYNSPLHF TGTGCCAGTAGTTATATGGAACCCTATAATTCACCCCTCCACTTT TRBV19 . . TRBJ1-6
CASSVGDTQYF TGCGCCAGCAGTGTAGGGGATACGCAGTATTTT TRBV10-1 . . TRBJ2-3
CASSTYEQYF TGTGCCAGCAGTACCTACGAGCAGTACTTC TRBV2 . . TRBJ2-7
CASGSWRAGANVLTF TGTGCCAGTGGGTCCTGGAGGGCTGGGGCCAACGTCCTGACTTTC TRBV19 . . TRBJ2-6
CASRDLGDRGARLYAEAFF TGTGCCAGTAGAGATCTAGGGGACAGGGGCGCGAGACTTTACGCTGAAGCTTTCTTT TRBV19 TRBD1 . TRBJ1-1
CAWSPPLAGINTEAFF TGTGCCTGGAGTCCCCCTCTAGCAGGTATCAACACTGAAGCTTTCTTT TRBV30 . . TRBJ1-1
CASSGREAKNIQYF TGTGCCAGCAGCGGCAGGGAGGCCAAAAACATTCAGTACTTC TRBV7-9 . . TRBJ2-4
CASSLDNEQFF TGTGCCAGTAGTCTGGACAATGAGCAGTTCTTC TRBV19 . . TRBJ2-1
CASSLLGGTEAFF TGTGCCAGCAGCTTGCTTGGAGGGACTGAAGCTTTCTTT TRBV5-4 . . TRBJ1-1
CASSPQFDRAADTQYF TGTGCCAGCAGCCCCCAATTCGACAGGGCGGCCGATACGCAGTATTTT TRBV11-2 TRBD1 . TRBJ2-3
CASSRKDTNYEQYF TGTGCCAGCAGCCGAAAGGACACCAATTACGAGCAGTACTTC TRBV3-1/TRBV3-2 . . TRBJ2-7
CASSFGPYEQYF TGTGCCAGCAGTTTTGGACCCTACGAGCAGTACTTC TRBV12-3/TRBV12-4 . . TRBJ2-7
CASRMGEAANEKLFF TGCGCCAGCAGGATGGGAGAGGCTGCTAATGAAAAACTGTTTTTT TRBV5-1 . once TRBJ1-4